What follows are 15 T cell receptor beta chains derived from one specimen sequenced in a study of control samples from healthy donors and cancer patients. Sequenced by immunoSEQ multiplex PCR; TCRdb stores in-frame clones only, minus some. Counted here are a few hundred thousand clones, 80% to 95% occurring once; the ten biggest clones make up more than 6%. The material sequenced was PBMCs. The receptors were sampled from a man aged 40-49 years with head and neck cancer.

This chain joins TRBV5-1 and TRBJ1-1; no firm D call. This CDR3 is built from 15 residues. Deletions cut 3 bases from V and 4 bases from J, with 16 bases between. Germline CDR1 and CDR2: SGHRS and YFSETQ. The CDR3 spells CASSSDGQKGTEAFF. CDR3 nucleotides: TGCGCCAGCAGCTCGGACGGTCAAAAGGGCACTGAAGCTTTCTTT.

In this sample, this clone turned up a few times. This sequence joins TRBV7-2 and TRBJ2-1, with a weak D call TRBD1 (5 bases). V was shortened by 0 bases and J by 4 bases, with 16 bases between the two germline ends. Germline lookup yields CDR1 SGHTA and CDR2 FQGNSA. The CDR3 consists of 17 residues. The CDR3 protein is CASSLASAGLTYNEQFF. For the CDR3, the DNA is TGTGCCAGCAGCTTAGCCTCGGCAGGGCTAACATACAATGAGCAGTTCTTC.

The chain links TRBV10-2 to TRBJ1-5; TRBD1 is a possible D gene (5 bases). The CDR3 extends over 15 amino acids. Trimming left V 3 bases short and J 1 base short, with 10 bases between. Germline values: CDR1 WSHSY, CDR2 SAAADI. The CDR3 sequence is CASSEVSGSNQPQHF. CDR3 DNA sequence: TGCGCCAGCAGTGAAGTTTCAGGGAGCAATCAGCCCCAGCATTTT.

The rearrangement joins TRBV3-1 (or the pseudogene TRBV3-2) to TRBJ2-2, with TRBD2 matching over 12 bases. The CDR3 contains 16 residues. Per germline, CDR1 LGHDT and CDR2 YNNKEL (reference sequence). V gave up 1 base and J gave up 9 bases; unmatched junction bases: 6. CDR3 bases: TGTGCCAGCAGCCAAGGGACTAGCGGGGTGAGGTGGGAGCTGTTTTTT. Amino acid sequence: CASSQGTSGVRWELFF.

This chain joins TRBV5-1 and TRBJ1-6; D is possibly TRBD1 (5 bases). The V gene lost 0 bases and the J gene lost 7 bases, with 8 bases spanning the gap. Germline lookup yields CDR1 SGHRS and CDR2 YFSETQ. CDR3 length: 14 residues. The CDR3 coding sequence is TGCGCCAGCAGCTTGGGACAGTTGAATTCACCCCTCCACTTT. Encoded protein: CASSLGQLNSPLHF.

The chain recombines TRBV3-1 (or the pseudogene TRBV3-2) with TRBJ1-6; TRBD1 aligns across 8 bases. The germline gives CDR1 LGHDT, CDR2 YNNKEL (reference sequence). Trimming took 4 bases from V and 6 from J; bases not matched to a gene: 8. The CDR3 has 16 amino acids. The CDR3 spells CASSRGRGLPNSPLHF. The DNA for the CDR3 is TGTGCCAGCAGCCGGGGCAGGGGGCTACCTAATTCACCCCTCCACTTT.

The chain has TRBV30 and TRBJ2-4; 9 positions match TRBD1. V shed 3 bases and J 6 bases; nucleotides not matched to a gene: 6. Germline-derived CDR1 and CDR2 are GTSNPN and SVGIG (reference sequence). The CDR3 is made up of 14 amino acids. In nucleotides, the CDR3 is TGTGCCTGGAGCAGGACAGGGGTTGGAAACATTCAGTACTTC. It is translated as CAWSRTGVGNIQYF.

The CDR3 spells CAWSVNSGAEQFF. In DNA, the CDR3 is TGTGCCTGGAGTGTAAATAGCGGGGCTGAGCAGTTCTTC. V is TRBV30 and J is TRBJ2-1; 8 bases fit TRBD2. Losses at the gene ends were 0 bases for V and 9 bases for J; bases not matched to a gene: 4. The CDR3 runs to 13 residues. Per the germline V gene, CDR1 is GTSNPN and CDR2 is SVGIG (reference sequence).

The chain couples TRBV7-8 to TRBJ1-5; 8 bases agree with TRBD1. The CDR3 loop spans 17 amino acids. From germline, CDR1 is SGHVS and CDR2 FQNEAQ. V shed 0 bases, J shed 5 bases, and the junction held 9 bases outside the gene matches. The CDR3 bases are TGTGCCAGCAGCTTAGCCGCCTGGCAGGGGGCGGATCAGCCCCAGCATTTT. It specifies CASSLAAWQGADQPQHF. Full variable domain (remainder filled in from reference TRBV7-8 and TRBJ1-5): GAGVSQSPRYKVAKRGQDVALRCDPISGHVSLFWYQQALGQGPEFLTYFQNEAQLDKSGLPSDRFFAERPEGSVSTLKIQRTQQEDSAVYLCASSLAAWQGADQPQHFGDGTRLSIL.

This clone came up once. The chain joins TRBV7-3 to TRBJ1-3; D gene unclear. The CDR3 extends over 16 amino acids. Looked up from germline, CDR1 is SGHTA and CDR2 is FQGTGA. The V and J ends lost 2 bases and 0 bases respectively, with 11 bases between them. This chain's CDR3 is CASSLSPLSSGNTIYF. CDR3 DNA sequence: TGTGCCAGCAGCTTATCTCCGTTAAGCTCTGGAAACACCATATATTTT.

For the CDR3, the DNA is TGCGCCAGCAGCTTGCTTGCCCAGGGGGGATCCGGGGAGCTGTTTTTT. This codes for CASSLLAQGGSGELFF. J is TRBJ2-2 and V is TRBV5-1, with D possibly matching TRBD1 (7 bases). V was trimmed by 1 base and J by 6 bases, leaving 16 bases between them. The CDR3 contains 16 residues. Germline assignment: CDR1 SGHRS and CDR2 YFSETQ.

The DNA for the CDR3 is TGCGCCAGCAGTCCCCAGCGGGGGCCGAATTCAGAGACCCAGTACTTC. It translates to CASSPQRGPNSETQYF. This chain uses TRBV10-2 with TRBJ2-5; TRBD2 agrees at 8 bases. Per germline, CDR1 WSHSY and CDR2 SAAADI. Trimming at V came to 5 bases and at J to 4 bases, leaving 12 bases not matched to a gene. The CDR3 contains 16 residues.

This rearrangement joins TRBV2 to TRBJ1-5; no firm D call. CDR1 and CDR2 from the germline V gene are SNHLY and FYNNEI. This CDR3 has 13 amino acids. The V end lost 7 bases, the J end lost 0 bases, and 7 bases lay between the germline ends. The CDR3 region is CASMRNSNQPQHF. CDR3 nucleotides: TGTGCCAGCATGAGGAATAGCAATCAGCCCCAGCATTTT.

V is TRBV27 and J is TRBJ2-7, with D perhaps being TRBD1 or TRBD2 (5 bases each). Germline V lookup: CDR1 MNHEY, CDR2 SMNVEV (reference sequence). This CDR3 spans 13 amino acids. Trimming left V 7 bases short and J 7 bases short, with 17 bases between. CDR3 amino acids: CASNNRGYSEQYF. DNA for the CDR3: TGTGCCAGCAACAACCGGGGCTATTCAGAGCAGTACTTC.

The rearrangement uses TRBV19 and TRBJ1-5; D is uncertain. The germline V and J ends were trimmed by 7 bases and 0 bases, with 13 bases remaining between them. The CDR3 contains 15 residues. Germline CDR1 is LNHDA and CDR2 is SQIVND (reference sequence). CDR3 bases: TGTGCCAGTAATACCCCACAGCTTAGCAATCAGCCCCAGCATTTT. Translated, it gives CASNTPQLSNQPQHF.